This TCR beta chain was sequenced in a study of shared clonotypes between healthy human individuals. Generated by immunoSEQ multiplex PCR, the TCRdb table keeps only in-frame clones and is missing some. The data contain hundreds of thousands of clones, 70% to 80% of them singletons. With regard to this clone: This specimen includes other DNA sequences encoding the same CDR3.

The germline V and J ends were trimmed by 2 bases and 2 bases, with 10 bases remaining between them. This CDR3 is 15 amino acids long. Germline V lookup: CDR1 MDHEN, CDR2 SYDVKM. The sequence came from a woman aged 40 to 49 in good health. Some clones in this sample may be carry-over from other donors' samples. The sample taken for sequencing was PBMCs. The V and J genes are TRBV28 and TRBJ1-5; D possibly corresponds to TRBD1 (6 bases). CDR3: CASSLRGGGNQPQHF. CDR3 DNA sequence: TGTGCCAGCAGTTTAAGGGGGGGTGGCAATCAGCCCCAGCATTTT.